This TCR beta chain was identified in a study of sequential checkpoint blockade in melanoma. Study background: First-line arms were nivolumab then ipilimumab, or the reverse, randomized 1:1.

The treatment here: randomized to nivolumab then ipilimumab (arm A) or the reverse (arm B). DNA-damaging chemotherapy had not been given to any patient beforehand. Sorted cells were live CD3+CD8+, lacking CD19 and CD56, from PBMCs. Germline V lookup: CDR1 SGHVS, CDR2 FNYEAQ. The CDR3 has 15 residues. V shed 2 bases and J shed 5 bases, with 13 bases lying between them. Profiling relied on immunoSEQ multiplex PCR, and the TCRdb table lists in-frame clones only, not all of them. This table holds more than 9,500 clones, approximately 83% found once. The clonotype originates from a human donor with melanoma. The chain joins TRBV7-6 to TRBJ2-1; possible D gene TRBD1, 6 bases. Source: CD8+ T cells sorted from blood (inferred from file names), taken from a patient given nivolumab and ipilimumab in sequence. CDR3 region: CASSLTWGPNNEQFF. The CDR3 DNA is TGTGCCAGCAGCTTAACGTGGGGGCCCAACAATGAGCAGTTCTTC.